The next 10 T cell receptor beta chains were all read from a single sample in a study of regulatory T cells in long-lasting Graves disease. Sequencing libraries for TCR beta were prepared with iRepertoire HTBI primers and Arm-PCR of CDR3 regions. TCRdb redid the calling of the multiplex PCR reads with MiXCR, one entry per CDR3 protein. The sample has 410,000 or so distinct CDR3 sequences, 14% to 15% seen once; the top ten hold roughly a sixth. Time point meaning: newly diagnosed GD, antithyroid drugs for less than 3 months. Isolated PBMC RNA provided the starting material for the TCR library. The sample was also linked to a second study, of T cells in Graves' hyperthyroidism and ophthalmopathy.

The sequences come from peripheral blood mononuclear cells (PBMCs), collected at new diagnosis, from a patient treated with antithyroid drugs. Receptors originate from a woman under 40 with Graves disease.

This chain joins TRBV16 and TRBJ1-5; D unclear. The germline V gene encodes CDR1 KGHSY and CDR2 FQNENV. The CDR3 spans 14 residues. V lost 4 bases and J lost 7, with 14 bases in between. CDR3 sequence reads: CASSRFAGGQPQHF. The CDR3 DNA sequence: TGTGCCAGCAGCCGTTTCGCGGGCGGGCAGCCCCAGCATTTT.

This clonotype was picked up many times. This rearrangement joins TRBV7-2 to TRBJ2-3; 10 nucleotides align to TRBD2. Germline trimming cut 3 bases from V and 10 bases from J; bases unmatched to any gene: 10. The germline V gene encodes CDR1 SGHTA and CDR2 FQGNSA. The CDR3 covers 15 residues. The CDR3 here is CASSFRLAGDNPQYF. DNA for the CDR3: TGTGCCAGCAGCTTTAGACTAGCGGGCGACAATCCGCAGTATTTT.

This clonotype has a count of ten or more. The chain carries TRBV5-1 and TRBJ1-5; D is uncertain. The CDR3 loop spans 14 amino acids. Germline CDR1 SGHRS, CDR2 YFSETQ. V was pared by 5 bases and J by 2 bases, with 11 bases between. The CDR3 DNA sequence: TGCGCCAGCAGAAGAGACATAGGCAATCAGCCCCAGCATTTT. Translated: CASRRDIGNQPQHF.

The chain carries TRBV11-3 and TRBJ1-2; unclear D gene. The CDR3 is 15 residues long. Looked up from germline, CDR1 is SGHNT and CDR2 is YENEEA. Trimming took off 8 bases at V and 2 bases at J, with 18 bases between the two ends. The CDR3 coding sequence is TGTGCCAGCGGCCATTCTGGACGGCTAAACTATGGCTACACCTTC. Its translation is CASGHSGRLNYGYTF.

This clonotype was seen many times. The rearrangement links TRBV2 to TRBJ2-4; TRBD1 matches 10 bases. The CDR3 consists of 13 residues. The junction had 3 bases not matched to a gene; V was cut back by 7 bases and J by 6 bases. CDR1 is SNHLY and CDR2 is FYNNEI in the germline V gene. DNA of the CDR3: TGTGCCAGCACCGGGACAGGGGCAAACATTCAGTACTTC. Amino acids: CASTGTGANIQYF.

This clonotype has just a few counts. This rearrangement joins TRBV27 to TRBJ2-2; 11 bases fit TRBD2. The CDR3 runs 17 residues. The trim removed 4 bases at V and 6 bases at J, leaving 10 bases unmatched. Germline V gene lookup returns CDR1 MNHEY and CDR2 SMNVEV (reference sequence). CDR3 residues: CASSSSGLAGQPGELFF. The DNA for the CDR3 is TGTGCCAGCAGTTCTTCAGGACTAGCGGGCCAACCCGGGGAGCTGTTTTTT.

The rearrangement joins TRBV7-9 to TRBJ1-4; tentatively, D is TRBD1 (5 bases). The V end lost 5 bases, the J end lost 0 bases, and 16 bases lay between the germline ends. The CDR3 contains 17 residues. CDR1 is SEHNR, CDR2 FQNEAQ, per germline (reference sequence). The chain's CDR3 is CASSPPRGDPTNEKLFF. The CDR3, as DNA: TGTGCCAGCAGCCCCCCGCGGGGGGACCCAACTAATGAAAAACTGTTTTTT.

As for this clonotype: A much larger clonotype is one base distant, so this may be a read error. This sequence joins TRBV3-1 and TRBJ1-1; weak D call: TRBD1 (5 bases). The germline V gene encodes CDR1 LGHDT and CDR2 YNNKEL (reference sequence). Trimming cost V 3 bases and J 7 bases, with 12 bases left between them. This CDR3 has 13 residues. The DNA of the CDR3 is TGTGCCAGCAGCCATTCACCGACAGTTGAAGCTTTCTTT. It translates to CASSHSPTVEAFF.

The chain recombines TRBV5-1 with TRBJ2-2; 8 bases align to TRBD2. CDR1 and CDR2 from the germline V gene are SGHRS and YFSETQ. The CDR3 runs to 16 residues. V gave up 2 bases and J gave up 5 bases; unmatched junction bases: 8. CDR3 sequence: CASSLPAGVPTGELFF. In DNA form, the CDR3 reads TGCGCCAGCAGCTTACCAGCGGGAGTCCCAACCGGGGAGCTGTTTTTT.

V usage is TRBV18 and J usage is TRBJ2-7; unclear D gene. The CDR3 is 15 amino acids. Germline assignment: CDR1 KGHSH and CDR2 LQKENI. The V end lost 4 bases, the J end lost 5 bases, and 18 bases lay between the germline ends. The DNA of the CDR3 is TGTGCCAGCTCACTCCTGGGTAGCTCTTATGACGAGCAGTACTTC. The encoded protein is CASSLLGSSYDEQYF.